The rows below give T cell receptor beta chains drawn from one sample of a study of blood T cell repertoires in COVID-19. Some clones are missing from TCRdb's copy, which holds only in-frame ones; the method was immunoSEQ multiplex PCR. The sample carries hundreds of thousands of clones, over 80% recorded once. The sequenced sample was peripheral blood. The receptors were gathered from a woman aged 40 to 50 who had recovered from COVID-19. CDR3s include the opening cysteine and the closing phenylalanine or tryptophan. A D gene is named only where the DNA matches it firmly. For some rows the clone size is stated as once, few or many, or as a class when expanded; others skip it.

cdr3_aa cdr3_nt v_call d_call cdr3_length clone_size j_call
CASSLGSGDSNSPLHF TGCGCCAGCAGCTTGGGTTCTGGGGACAGTAATTCACCCCTCCACTTT TRBV5-1 TRBD1 16 - TRBJ1-6
CASSLPGQGAYNEQFF TGTGCCAGCTCACTACCGGGACAGGGAGCTTACAATGAGCAGTTCTTC TRBV18 TRBD1 16 - TRBJ2-1
CASSPLAGGQGSPLHF TGTGCCAGCAGCCCTCTAGCGGGGGGGCAGGGCTCACCCCTCCACTTT TRBV3-1/TRBV3-2 - 16 once TRBJ1-6
CASSEDIGYGYTF TGTGCCAGCAGCGAGGACATCGGCTATGGCTACACCTTC TRBV12-3/TRBV12-4 - 13 - TRBJ1-2
CASSLLGGPYEQYF TGTGCCAGCAGTTTACTAGGCGGTCCCTACGAGCAGTACTTC TRBV27 - 14 - TRBJ2-7
CASSVDGGWTDTQYF TGTGCCAGCAGCGTCGACGGGGGGTGGACAGATACGCAGTATTTT TRBV9 TRBD2 15 - TRBJ2-3
CASSSPGQGYSYEQYF TGTGCCAGCAGCTCACCGGGACAGGGGTACTCCTACGAGCAGTACTTC TRBV7-2 TRBD1 16 - TRBJ2-7
CSVRTANQPQHF TGCAGCGTTCGGACAGCCAATCAGCCCCAGCATTTT TRBV29-1 - 12 - TRBJ1-5
CASRAAGGETQYF TGTGCCAGCAGGGCAGCAGGGGGCGAGACCCAGTACTTC TRBV27 TRBD1 13 - TRBJ2-5
CSVAGTPVESYTF TGCAGCGTTGCCGGGACTCCGGTAGAGAGCTACACCTTC TRBV29-1 - 13 - TRBJ1-2
CASSIDRGYGYTF TGTGCCAGTAGTATAGACAGGGGCTATGGCTACACCTTC TRBV19 - 13 - TRBJ1-2
CASSPADRANSPLHF TGTGCCAGCAGTCCAGCCGACAGGGCGAATTCACCCCTCCACTTT TRBV28 TRBD1 15 - TRBJ1-6
CASRVRQGAGTYNSPLHF TGTGCCAGCAGGGTTCGACAGGGGGCAGGGACCTATAATTCACCCCTCCACTTT TRBV2 TRBD1 18 - TRBJ1-6
CASSLDPGQGVEQYF TGTGCCAGCAGCTTGGACCCGGGACAGGGGGTCGAGCAGTACTTC TRBV5-4 TRBD1 15 - TRBJ2-7
CASSMGRTPSYEQYF TGTGCCAGTAGTATGGGCAGAACTCCCTCCTACGAGCAGTACTTC TRBV19 - 15 - TRBJ2-7
CASSEETALEGETQYF TGTGCCAGCAGTGAAGAAACAGCTCTTGAGGGTGAGACCCAGTACTTC TRBV6-1 - 16 - TRBJ2-5
CASSPRGGAGVTEAFF TGTGCCAGCAGCCCCCGGGGGGGGGCAGGTGTCACTGAAGCTTTCTTT TRBV7-9 - 16 few TRBJ1-1
CAWSQDRGLSVADTQYF TGTGCCTGGAGTCAGGACAGGGGGCTTTCTGTCGCAGATACGCAGTATTTT TRBV30 TRBD1 17 - TRBJ2-3
CAISKGDTEAFF TGTGCCATCAGTAAGGGGGACACTGAAGCTTTCTTT TRBV10-3 - 12 many TRBJ1-1
CASSRGAGAYEQYF TGTGCCAGCAGCCGGGGGGCGGGGGCCTACGAGCAGTACTTC TRBV9 - 14 - TRBJ2-7
CASSPYPEAGRPYEQYF TGTGCCAGCAGCCCATACCCCGAGGCGGGCCGACCCTACGAGCAGTACTTC TRBV7-6 - 17 - TRBJ2-7
CASSYSWGQGEKLFF TGTGCCAGCAGTTACTCGTGGGGGCAGGGTGAAAAACTGTTTTTT TRBV6-5 - 15 - TRBJ1-4
CASRQDSYNEQFF TGCGCCAGCAGACAGGATTCCTACAATGAGCAGTTCTTC TRBV5-1 - 13 once TRBJ2-1
CASNRGTSGGVSTDTQYF TGCGCCAGCAACCGCGGGACTAGCGGGGGGGTTAGCACAGATACGCAGTATTTT TRBV23-1 TRBD2 18 - TRBJ2-3
CASSRDWNTEAFF TGTGCCAGCAGCCGCGACTGGAACACTGAAGCTTTCTTT TRBV7-6 - 13 - TRBJ1-1
CASSMTGGLVNSPLHF TGTGCCAGTAGTATGACAGGGGGCTTAGTGAATTCACCCCTCCACTTT TRBV19 TRBD1 16 - TRBJ1-6
CSAAGTTNEKLFF TGCAGCGCCGCAGGAACAACTAATGAAAAACTGTTTTTT TRBV29-1 - 13 - TRBJ1-4
CASSQSVSGANVLTF TGTGCCAGCAGCCAATCCGTCTCTGGGGCCAACGTCCTGACTTTC TRBV4-2 - 15 - TRBJ2-6
CASSLDRGRSYEQYF TGTGCCAGCAGCTTAGACAGGGGGCGATCCTACGAGCAGTACTTC TRBV7-6 TRBD1 15 - TRBJ2-7
CASSVGPSANTGELFF TGTGCCAGCAGCGTAGGTCCGAGCGCGAACACCGGGGAGCTGTTTTTT TRBV9 - 16 - TRBJ2-2
CASSPVGRPQETQYF TGTGCCAGCTCACCGGTGGGGCGACCACAAGAGACCCAGTACTTC TRBV18 - 15 - TRBJ2-5
CAISGQSNTGELFF TGTGCCATCAGCGGACAGTCGAACACCGGGGAGCTGTTTTTT TRBV10-3 - 14 - TRBJ2-2